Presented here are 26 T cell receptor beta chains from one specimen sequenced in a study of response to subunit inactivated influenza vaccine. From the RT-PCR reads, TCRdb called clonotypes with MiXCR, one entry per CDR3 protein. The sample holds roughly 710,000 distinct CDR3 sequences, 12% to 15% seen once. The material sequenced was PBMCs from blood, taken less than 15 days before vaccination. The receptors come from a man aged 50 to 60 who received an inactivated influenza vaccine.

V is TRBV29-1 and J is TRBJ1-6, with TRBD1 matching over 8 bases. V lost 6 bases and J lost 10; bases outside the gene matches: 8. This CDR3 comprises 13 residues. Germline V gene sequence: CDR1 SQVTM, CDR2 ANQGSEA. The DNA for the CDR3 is TGCAGCGTCCAGACAGGGGCGAGGTCACCCCTCCACTTT. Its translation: CSVQTGARSPLHF.

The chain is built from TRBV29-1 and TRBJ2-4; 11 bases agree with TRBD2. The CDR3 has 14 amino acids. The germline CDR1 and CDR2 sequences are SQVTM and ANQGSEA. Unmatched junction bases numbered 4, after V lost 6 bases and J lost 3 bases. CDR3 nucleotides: TGCAGCGTCAAGGGACTAGCGGTCAAAAACATTCAGTACTTC. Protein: CSVKGLAVKNIQYF. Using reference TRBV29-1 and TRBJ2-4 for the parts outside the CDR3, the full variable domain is SAVISQKPSRDICQRGTSLTIQCQVDSQVTMMFWYRQQPGQSLTLIATANQGSEATYESGFVIDKFPISRPNLTFSTLTVSNMSPEDSSIYLCSVKGLAVKNIQYFGAGTRLSVL.

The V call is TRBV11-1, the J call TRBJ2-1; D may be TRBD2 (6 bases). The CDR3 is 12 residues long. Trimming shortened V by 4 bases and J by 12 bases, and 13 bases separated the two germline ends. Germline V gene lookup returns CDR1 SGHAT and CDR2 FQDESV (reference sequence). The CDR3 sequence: CASSSPGLGQFF. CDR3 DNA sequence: TGTGCCAGCAGCTCGCCGGGACTTGGGCAGTTCTTC.

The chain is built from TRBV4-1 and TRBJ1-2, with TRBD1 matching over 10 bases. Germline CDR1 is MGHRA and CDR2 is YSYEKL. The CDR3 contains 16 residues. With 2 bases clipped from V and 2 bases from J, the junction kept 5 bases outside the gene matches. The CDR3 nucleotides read TGCGCCAGCAGCCAACTCCCGGGACAGGGGAACTATGGCTACACCTTC. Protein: CASSQLPGQGNYGYTF.

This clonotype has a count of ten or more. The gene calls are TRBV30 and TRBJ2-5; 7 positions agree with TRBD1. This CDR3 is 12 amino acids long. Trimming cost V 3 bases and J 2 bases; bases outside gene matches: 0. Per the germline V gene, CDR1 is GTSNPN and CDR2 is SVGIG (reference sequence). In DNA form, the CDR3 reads TGTGCCTGGAGGGGACAGCAAGAGACCCAGTACTTC. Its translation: CAWRGQQETQYF. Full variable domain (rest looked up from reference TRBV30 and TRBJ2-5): SQTIHQWPATLVQPVGSPLSLECTVEGTSNPNLYWYRQAAGRGLQLLFYSVGIGQISSEVPQNLSASRPQDRQFILSSKKLLLSDSGFYLCAWRGQQETQYFGPGTRLLVL.

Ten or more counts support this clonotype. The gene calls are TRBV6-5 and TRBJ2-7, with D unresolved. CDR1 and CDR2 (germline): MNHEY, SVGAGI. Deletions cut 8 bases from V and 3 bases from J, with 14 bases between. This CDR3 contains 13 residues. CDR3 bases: TGTGCCAGCGGTAACCCAAGCTTCTACGAGCAGTACTTC. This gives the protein CASGNPSFYEQYF.

CDR3 loop: CASSQGQVVSYEQYF. The CDR3 bases are TGTGCCAGCAGCCAGGGACAGGTAGTATCCTACGAGCAGTACTTC. The chain uses TRBV3-1 and TRBJ2-7; TRBD1 agrees at 8 bases. CDR1 is LGHDT, CDR2 YNNKEL, per germline (reference sequence). The CDR3 length is 15 residues. With 3 bases clipped from V and 1 base from J, the junction kept 5 bases outside the gene matches.

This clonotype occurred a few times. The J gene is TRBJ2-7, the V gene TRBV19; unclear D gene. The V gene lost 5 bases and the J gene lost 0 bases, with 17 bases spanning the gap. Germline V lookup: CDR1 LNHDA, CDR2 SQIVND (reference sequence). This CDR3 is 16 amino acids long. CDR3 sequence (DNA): TGTGCCAGTAGTTTCCACTGGGGTAAGGGCTCCTACGAGCAGTACTTC. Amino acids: CASSFHWGKGSYEQYF.

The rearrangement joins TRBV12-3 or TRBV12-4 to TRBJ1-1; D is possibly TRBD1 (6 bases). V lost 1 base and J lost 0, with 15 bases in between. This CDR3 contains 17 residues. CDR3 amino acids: CASSLGWTEIMNTEAFF. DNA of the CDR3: TGTGCCAGCAGTTTAGGCTGGACAGAGATCATGAACACTGAAGCTTTCTTT.

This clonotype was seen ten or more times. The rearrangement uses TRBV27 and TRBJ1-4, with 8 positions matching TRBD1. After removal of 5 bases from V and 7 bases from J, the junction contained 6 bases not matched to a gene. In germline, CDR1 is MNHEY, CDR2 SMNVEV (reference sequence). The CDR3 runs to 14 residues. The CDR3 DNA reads TGTGCCAGCAGTCAGACAGGGGCGGGTGAAAAACTGTTTTTT. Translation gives CASSQTGAGEKLFF.

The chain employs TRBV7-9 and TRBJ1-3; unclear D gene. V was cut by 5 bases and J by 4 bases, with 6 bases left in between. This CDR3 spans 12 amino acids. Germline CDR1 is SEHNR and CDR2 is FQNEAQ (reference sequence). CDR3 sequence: CASSHDGNTIYF. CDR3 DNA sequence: TGTGCCAGCAGCCACGACGGAAACACCATATATTTT.

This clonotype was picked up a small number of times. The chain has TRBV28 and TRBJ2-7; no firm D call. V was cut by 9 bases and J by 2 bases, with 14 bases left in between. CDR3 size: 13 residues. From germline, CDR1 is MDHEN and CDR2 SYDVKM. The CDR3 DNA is TGTGCCAGTGCCCCCGCCGCGACCTACGAGCAGTACTTC. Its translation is CASAPAATYEQYF.

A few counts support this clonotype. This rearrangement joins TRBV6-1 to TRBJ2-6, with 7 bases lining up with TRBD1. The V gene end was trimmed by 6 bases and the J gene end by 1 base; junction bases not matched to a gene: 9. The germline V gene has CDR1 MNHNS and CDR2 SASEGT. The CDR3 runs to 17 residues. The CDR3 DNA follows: TGTGCCAGCAGCGGAGCAGGGGGATTTTCTGGGGCCAACGTCCTGACTTTC. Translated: CASSGAGGFSGANVLTF.

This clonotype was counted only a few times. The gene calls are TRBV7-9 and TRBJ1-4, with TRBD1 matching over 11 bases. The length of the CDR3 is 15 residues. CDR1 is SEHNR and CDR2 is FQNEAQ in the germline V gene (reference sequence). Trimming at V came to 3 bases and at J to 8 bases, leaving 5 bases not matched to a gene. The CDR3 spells CASSFGQGAREKLFF. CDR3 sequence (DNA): TGTGCCAGCAGCTTTGGACAGGGGGCGCGCGAAAAACTGTTTTTT. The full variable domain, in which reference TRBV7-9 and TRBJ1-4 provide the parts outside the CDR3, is DTGVSQNPRHKITKRGQNVTFRCDPISEHNRLYWYRQTLGQGPEFLTYFQNEAQLEKSRLLSDRFSAERPKGSFSTLEIQRTEQGDSAMYLCASSFGQGAREKLFFGSGTQLSVL.

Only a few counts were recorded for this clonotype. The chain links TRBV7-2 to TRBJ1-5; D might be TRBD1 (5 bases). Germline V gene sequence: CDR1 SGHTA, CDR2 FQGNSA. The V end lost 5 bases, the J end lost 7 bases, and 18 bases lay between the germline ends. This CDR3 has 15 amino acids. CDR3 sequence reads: CASSPEIGGGQPQHF. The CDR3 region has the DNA TGTGCCAGCAGCCCCGAGATTGGGGGGGGACAGCCCCAGCATTTT.

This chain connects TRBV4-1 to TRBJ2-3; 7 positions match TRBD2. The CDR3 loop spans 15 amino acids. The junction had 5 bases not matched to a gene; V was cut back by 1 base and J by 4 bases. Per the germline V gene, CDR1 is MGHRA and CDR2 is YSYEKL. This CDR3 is CASSQGDLAADTQYF. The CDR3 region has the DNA TGCGCCAGCAGCCAAGGGGATCTAGCGGCAGATACGCAGTATTTT.

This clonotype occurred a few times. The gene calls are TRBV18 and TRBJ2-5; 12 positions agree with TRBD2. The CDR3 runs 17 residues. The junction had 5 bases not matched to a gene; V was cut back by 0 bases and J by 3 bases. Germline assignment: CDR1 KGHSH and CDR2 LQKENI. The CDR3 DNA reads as TGTGCCAGCTCACCACCTTCCGGACTAGCGGGGAAAGAGACCCAGTACTTC. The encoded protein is CASSPPSGLAGKETQYF. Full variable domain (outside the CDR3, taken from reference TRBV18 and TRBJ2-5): NAGVMQNPRHLVRRRGQEARLRCSPMKGHSHVYWYRQLPEEGLKFMVYLQKENIIDESGMPKERFSAEFPKEGPSILRIQQVVRGDSAAYFCASSPPSGLAGKETQYFGPGTRLLVL.

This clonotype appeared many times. CDR3 sequence reads: CASSLASQGAKNIQYF. As DNA, the CDR3 is TGTGCCAGCAGCTTGGCCTCGCAGGGAGCCAAAAACATTCAGTACTTC. The chain carries TRBV7-2 and TRBJ2-4; the D gene is possibly TRBD1 (5 bases). In germline, CDR1 is SGHTA, CDR2 FQGNSA. The CDR3 has 16 amino acids. Trimming shortened V by 3 bases and J by 0 bases, and 12 bases separated the two germline ends.

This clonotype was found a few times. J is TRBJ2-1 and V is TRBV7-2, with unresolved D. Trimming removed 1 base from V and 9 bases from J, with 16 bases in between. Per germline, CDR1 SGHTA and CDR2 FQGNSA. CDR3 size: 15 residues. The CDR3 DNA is TGTGCCAGCAGCTTAGTGGCTGCCCGCGAGGTTGAGCAGTTCTTC. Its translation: CASSLVAAREVEQFF.

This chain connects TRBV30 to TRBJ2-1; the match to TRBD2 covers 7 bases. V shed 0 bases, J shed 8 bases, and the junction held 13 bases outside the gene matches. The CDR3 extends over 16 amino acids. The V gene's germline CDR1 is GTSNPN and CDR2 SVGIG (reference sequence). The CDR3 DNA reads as TGTGCCTGGAGTGTACAGTCTAGCGGAGTCCCCCATGAGCAGTTCTTC. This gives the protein CAWSVQSSGVPHEQFF.

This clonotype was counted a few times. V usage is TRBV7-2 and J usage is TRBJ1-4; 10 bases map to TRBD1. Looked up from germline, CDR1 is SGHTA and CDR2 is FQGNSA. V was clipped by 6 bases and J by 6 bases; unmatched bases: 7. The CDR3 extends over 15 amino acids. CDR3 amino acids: CASSSRGTGDEKLFF. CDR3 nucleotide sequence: TGTGCCAGCAGTTCTCGCGGGACAGGGGATGAAAAACTGTTTTTT.

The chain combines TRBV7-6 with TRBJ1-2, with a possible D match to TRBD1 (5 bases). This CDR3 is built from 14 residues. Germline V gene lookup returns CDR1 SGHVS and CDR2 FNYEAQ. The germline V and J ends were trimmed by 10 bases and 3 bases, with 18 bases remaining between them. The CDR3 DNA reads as TGTGCCACGAAACGGGGACCGGGTGACTATGGCTACACCTTC. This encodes CATKRGPGDYGYTF. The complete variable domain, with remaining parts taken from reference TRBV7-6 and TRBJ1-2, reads GAGVSQSPRYKVTKRGQDVALRCDPISGHVSLYWYRQALGQGPEFLTYFNYEAQQDKSGLPNDRFSAERPEGSISTLTIQRTEQRDSAMYRCATKRGPGDYGYTFGSGTRLTVV.

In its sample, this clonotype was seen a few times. CDR3 DNA: TGCGCCAGCAGCCAACTAAGATTAGCCCCACGTTACACCGGGGAGCTGTTTTTT. Translation gives CASSQLRLAPRYTGELFF. The chain employs TRBV4-1 and TRBJ2-2; no clear D. Trimming took 2 bases from V and 3 from J, leaving 19 bases between them. Germline-derived CDR1 and CDR2 are MGHRA and YSYEKL. The CDR3 sequence is 18 residues long.

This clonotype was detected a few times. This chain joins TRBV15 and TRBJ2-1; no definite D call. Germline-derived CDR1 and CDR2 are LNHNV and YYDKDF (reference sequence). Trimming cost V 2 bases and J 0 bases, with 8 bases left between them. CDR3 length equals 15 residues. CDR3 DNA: TGTGCCACCAGCAGAAGGGTTAGCTCCTACAATGAGCAGTTCTTC. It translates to CATSRRVSSYNEQFF.

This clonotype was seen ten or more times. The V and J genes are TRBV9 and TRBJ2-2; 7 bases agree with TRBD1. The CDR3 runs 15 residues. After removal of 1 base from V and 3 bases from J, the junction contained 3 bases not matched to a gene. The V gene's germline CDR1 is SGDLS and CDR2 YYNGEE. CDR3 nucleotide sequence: TGTGCCAGCAGCGTACGGGACAGTGACACCGGGGAGCTGTTTTTT. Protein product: CASSVRDSDTGELFF.

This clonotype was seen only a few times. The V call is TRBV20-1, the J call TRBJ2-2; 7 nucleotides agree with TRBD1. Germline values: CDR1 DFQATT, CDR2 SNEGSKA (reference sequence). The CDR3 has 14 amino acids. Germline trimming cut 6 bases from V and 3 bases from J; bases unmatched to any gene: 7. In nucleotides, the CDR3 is TGCAGTGCCAAGGCCGGGACAGACACCGGGGAGCTGTTTTTT. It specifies CSAKAGTDTGELFF.